This is a list of T cell receptor beta chains from one sample in a study of T cell responses to AZD1222 COVID-19 vaccine. The repertoire was sequenced with immunoSEQ multiplex PCR; TCRdb's copy has only in-frame clones and lacks some. This sample has around 110,000 clones, with roughly 92% found just once. The input for sequencing was peripheral blood, taken on day 0 of AZD1222 vaccination. These receptors were collected from an adult in good health. The CDR3 runs from the conserved cysteine through the conserved F or W. A D gene is named only where the DNA matches it firmly. The size field is filled for only some rows; it gives once, few, many or a size class.

>TRBJ1-1|13|.|.|TRBV6-5
TGTGCCAGCAGCCAGCCGCGGATGACTGAAGCTTTCTTT
CASSQPRMTEAFF
>TRBJ2-5|13|.|TRBD1|TRBV5-5
TGTGCCAGCAGCGAACCAGGGGGAGAGACCCAGTACTTC
CASSEPGGETQYF
>TRBJ1-5|15|.|TRBD1|TRBV5-4
TGTGCCAGCAGCTTGGACAGGGGGCTCGCCCAGCCCCAGCATTTT
CASSLDRGLAQPQHF
>TRBJ2-3|15|.|TRBD1|TRBV7-9
TGTGCCAGCAGCTTAGGAGGGGGCCCTAAAGGTACGCAGTATTTT
CASSLGGGPKGTQYF
>TRBJ2-1|12|.|.|TRBV4-3
TGCGCCAGCAGCCATCCGGGGGATGAGCAGTTCTTC
CASSHPGDEQFF
>TRBJ1-2|14|.|.|TRBV14
TGTGCCAGCAGCCAAACGACAGGCGACTATGGCTACACCTTC
CASSQTTGDYGYTF
>TRBJ1-2|16|once|.|TRBV11-2
TGTGCCAGCAGCTTAGATTGGGTGCGGGTCGGCTATGGCTACACCTTC
CASSLDWVRVGYGYTF
>TRBJ2-7|15|.|.|TRBV5-4
TGTGCCAGCAGCTCGCGGAGGGGCGATTCCTACGAGCAGTACTTC
CASSSRRGDSYEQYF
>TRBJ1-1|16|.|TRBD1|TRBV27
TGTGCCAGCAGTCCCCCCCGGGACAGAGGGAACACTGAAGCTTTCTTT
CASSPPRDRGNTEAFF
>TRBJ1-2|13|.|TRBD1|TRBV5-5
TGTGCCAGCAGCGCCGGGACAGATTATGGCTACACCTTC
CASSAGTDYGYTF
>TRBJ1-2|13|.|.|TRBV7-9
TGTGCCAGCAGCGGTGGTGGGTATTATGGCTACACCTTC
CASSGGGYYGYTF
>TRBJ2-3|15|.|TRBD2|TRBV10-3
TGTGCCATCAGTCCCCTGACGGGGGGGACCGATACGCAGTATTTT
CAISPLTGGTDTQYF
>TRBJ1-6|16|.|.|TRBV5-4
TGTGCCAGCAGCCGGGGCCTCGGGGGCGATAATTCACCCCTCCACTTT
CASSRGLGGDNSPLHF
>TRBJ2-5|13|.|.|TRBV11-3
TGTGCCAGCAGCCCGACAGGTTTGGAGACCCAGTACTTC
CASSPTGLETQYF
>TRBJ1-2|13|.|.|TRBV7-9
TGTGCCAGCAGCTTAAGAGGGCCAGGTGGCTACACCTTC
CASSLRGPGGYTF
>TRBJ1-6|16|.|.|TRBV5-1
TGCGCCAGCAGCTTAGGGGAAACCCCGCATAATTCACCCCTCCACTTT
CASSLGETPHNSPLHF
>TRBJ1-5|14|.|TRBD1|TRBV6-5
TGTGCCAGCAGTTACGGCCAGGGGGGACAGCCCCAGCATTTT
CASSYGQGGQPQHF
>TRBJ2-1|14|.|.|TRBV6-1
TGTGCCAGCAGTGAAGCAGGACAGAACAATGAGCAGTTCTTC
CASSEAGQNNEQFF
>TRBJ2-1|15|.|.|TRBV30
TGTGCCTGGAGTTTGTTAGGGCCACCCCACAATGAGCAGTTCTTC
CAWSLLGPPHNEQFF
>TRBJ2-3|16|.|.|TRBV7-6
TGTGCCAGCAGCCCCGCCCTCCTGGGGAGTACAGATACGCAGTATTTT
CASSPALLGSTDTQYF
>TRBJ1-2|12|.|.|TRBV2
TGTGCCAGCAGTGAAACCTTGAGGGAATTCGCCTTC
CASSETLREFAF
>TRBJ2-5|12|once|TRBD1|TRBV27
TGTGCCAGCAGCGACAGGGTTAAGACCCAGTACTTC
CASSDRVKTQYF